This TCR beta chain was observed in a study of blood T cells in healthy people across ages. A second roughly 6 to 11 cycle PCR used barcoded and J-beta primers. TCRdb re-called the 5' RACE reads with MiXCR, one entry per CDR3 protein. This sample yields about 580,000 distinct CDR3 sequences, of which 40% to 55% are seen a single time; roughly 24% belongs to the top ten. This CDR3 has 15 residues. The V gene end was trimmed by 3 bases and the J gene end by 2 bases; junction bases not matched to a gene: 6. Germline CDR1 ENHRY, CDR2 SYGVKD. The chain links TRBV10-3 to TRBJ2-7, with TRBD2 matching over 8 bases. Sequencing used blood. This clonotype was obtained from an older man in good health. CDR3 protein: CAISDGRGATYEQYF. In DNA, the CDR3 is TGTGCCATCAGTGACGGGAGGGGGGCTACCTACGAGCAGTACTTC.